This T cell receptor (beta chain) was sequenced during a study of metastatic and nonmetastatic thyroid tumors. Across the study: Where malignant and benign thyroid patients were concerned, repertoires were compared across blood and tumor or nodule tissue.

Thyroid surgery took place with no prior treatment in any patient. This clone was picked up a small number of times. Its antigen is unidentified. Overall study results and limits: Significantly higher TCR beta diversity was reportedly seen in malignant thyroid tumors than benign nodules, in blood and tumor.

With MiXCR, TCRdb reprocessed the PCR reads. The table shows about 20,000 clones, with approximately 40% occurring only once. Source material: tumor tissue. The receptor comes from a female donor with papillary thyroid cancer or a benign thyroid nodule (not recorded which). Some clones in this sample may be carry-over from other donors' samples.

The CDR3 DNA reads as TGTGCCAGCAGTCCCGGACTAGCGGCCAGGTCCTACAATGAGCAGTTCTTC. Protein product: CASSPGLAARSYNEQFF. The rearrangement links TRBV6-2 or TRBV6-3 to TRBJ2-1; 10 bases are shared with TRBD2. The length of the CDR3 is 17 residues. V lost 5 bases, J lost 1 base, and 8 bases stayed unmatched. Germline CDR1 MNHEY, CDR2 SVGEGT.